Sequencing of this TCR beta chain was carried out in a study of T cell clones after liver transplantation. Study-level background: Immunosuppression withdrawal was tried within 2 years after liver transplantation in this trial.

The data were produced by immunoSEQ multiplex PCR, yet TCRdb's version contains in-frame clones alone and is incomplete. The sample lists around 71,000 clones, over 70% occurring once. Losses at the gene ends were 3 bases for V and 1 base for J; bases not matched to a gene: 6. CDR1 and CDR2 from the germline V gene are SQVTM and ANQGSEA. This CDR3 has 14 residues. Study-level points and caveats: The donor-reactive repertoire was only partly measurable in two subjects, lacking donor cells.

Concerning this clone: The target antigen is unknown. This same CDR3 is encoded by further DNA sequences in the sample.

V gene TRBV29-1 combines with J gene TRBJ2-7; 7 nucleotides agree with TRBD2. The source was CD4+ T cells from blood, collected 12 months after liver transplant. This clonotype originated in a human patient who received a liver transplant. Part of the T cell pool may stem from the graft donor. The CDR3 coding sequence is TGCAGCGTTGATCTGGGGGAGGGGTCCTACGAGCAGTACTTC. Its protein is CSVDLGEGSYEQYF.